This is a list of T cell receptor beta chains from one sample in a study of CD8 T cells in Susac syndrome. One entry per CDR3 protein results from TCRdb running MiXCR on the immunoSEQ multiplex PCR reads. Found here are 120,000 to 150,000 distinct CDR3 sequences, around 96% of them singletons; the top ten hold about 0.11%. The specimen sequenced was CD4+ T cells from PBMCs. These receptors all stem from a human donor with multiple sclerosis. The CDR3 runs from the conserved cysteine through the conserved F or W. A D gene is named only where the DNA matches it firmly. The size entry is marked missing in some rows and otherwise reads once, few, many or a size class.

abundance | d_gene | len | j_gene | v_gene | CDR3aa | CDR3nt
NA | NA | 15 | TRBJ2-1 | TRBV7-9 | CASSQSTGMGNEQFF | TGTGCCAGCAGCCAATCGACAGGAATGGGGAATGAGCAGTTCTTC
NA | TRBD2 | 13 | TRBJ2-3 | TRBV6-1 | CASTTGTSRTQYF | TGTGCCAGCACCACCGGGACTAGCCGGACGCAGTATTTT
NA | TRBD1 | 16 | TRBJ2-7 | TRBV14 | CASSQTGPRVSYEQYF | TGTGCCAGCAGCCAGACAGGGCCCCGGGTATCCTACGAGCAGTACTTC
few | TRBD1 | 15 | TRBJ2-7 | TRBV30 | CAWSGSSGGAYEQYF | TGTGCCTGGAGTGGCTCTTCAGGGGGAGCCTACGAGCAGTACTTC
NA | NA | 15 | TRBJ2-1 | TRBV3-1 | CASSQDWLSYNEQFF | TGTGCCAGCAGCCAAGATTGGCTCTCCTACAATGAGCAGTTCTTC
NA | NA | 15 | TRBJ2-7 | TRBV18 | CASSPTGQHPYEQYF | TGTGCCAGCTCACCAACAGGACAGCATCCCTACGAGCAGTACTTC
NA | TRBD1 | 15 | TRBJ2-2 | TRBV29-1 | CSVQADRVSTGELFF | TGCAGCGTGCAAGCCGACAGGGTATCCACCGGGGAGCTGTTTTTT
NA | NA | 14 | TRBJ1-6 | TRBV27 | CASNYRQGNSPLHF | TGTGCCAGCAACTATAGGCAGGGAAATTCACCCCTCCACTTT
NA | NA | 15 | TRBJ2-7 | TRBV7-2 | CASSLARRGPYEQYF | TGTGCCAGCAGCTTAGCGAGACGCGGCCCCTACGAGCAGTACTTC
NA | NA | 14 | TRBJ1-6 | TRBV20-1 | CSAREDTPGSPLHF | TGCAGTGCTAGAGAAGACACCCCTGGTTCACCCCTCCACTTT
NA | NA | 15 | TRBJ2-7 | TRBV12-3/TRBV12-4 | CASSLAGQTTYEQYF | TGTGCCAGCAGTTTGGCCGGGCAGACGACCTACGAGCAGTACTTC
NA | NA | 16 | TRBJ1-1 | TRBV5-1 | CASSSRDTGPNTEAFF | TGCGCCAGCAGCTCCCGGGACACCGGGCCAAACACTGAAGCTTTCTTT
NA | TRBD1 | 14 | TRBJ1-4 | TRBV9 | CASSVTGGNEKLFF | TGTGCCAGCAGCGTCACAGGGGGTAACGAAAAACTGTTTTTT
NA | NA | 13 | TRBJ1-2 | TRBV20-1 | CSARDGRAHGYTF | TGCAGTGCTAGAGATGGCAGGGCCCATGGCTACACCTTC
NA | NA | 15 | TRBJ2-7 | TRBV3-1 | CASSHQTTPSKEQYF | TGTGCCAGCAGCCACCAGACGACTCCTTCTAAAGAGCAGTACTTC
NA | TRBD1 | 15 | TRBJ2-2 | TRBV20-1 | CSAENTDRATGELFF | TGCAGTGCTGAAAACACGGACAGGGCAACCGGGGAGCTGTTTTTT
once | TRBD1 | 15 | TRBJ2-1 | TRBV4-1 | CASSGDRAGGNEQFF | TGCGCCAGCAGCGGGGACAGGGCCGGGGGCAATGAGCAGTTCTTC
NA | NA | 12 | TRBJ1-2 | TRBV29-1 | CSVEWQGVDYTF | TGCAGCGTTGAATGGCAGGGAGTTGACTACACCTTC
NA | NA | 13 | TRBJ2-7 | TRBV2 | CASSERDPYEQYF | TGTGCCAGCAGTGAACGGGATCCCTACGAGCAGTACTTC
once | TRBD2 | 15 | TRBJ2-1 | TRBV20-1 | CSASSMTSGNNEQFF | TGCAGTGCTAGCAGTATGACTAGCGGGAACAATGAGCAGTTCTTC
NA | TRBD1 | 16 | TRBJ1-5 | TRBV27 | CASSQQGAIPNQPQHF | TGTGCCAGCAGTCAACAGGGGGCGATCCCCAATCAGCCCCAGCATTTT
NA | TRBD1 | 17 | TRBJ2-1 | TRBV4-3 | CASSQASRGSSYNEQFF | TGCGCCAGCAGCCAAGCAAGCAGGGGGAGCTCCTACAATGAGCAGTTCTTC
NA | NA | 15 | TRBJ2-2 | TRBV19 | CASSTVRTETGELFF | TGTGCCAGTAGTACCGTCCGTACAGAGACCGGGGAGCTGTTTTTT
NA | NA | 16 | TRBJ2-1 | TRBV4-2 | CASSQGPGTQYNEQFF | TGTGCCAGCAGCCAAGGGCCCGGGACTCAGTACAATGAGCAGTTCTTC
NA | NA | 12 | TRBJ2-7 | TRBV10-3 | CAIRTQGREQYF | TGTGCCATCAGAACTCAGGGTCGCGAGCAGTACTTC
NA | NA | 14 | TRBJ2-3 | TRBV29-1 | CSVEIDGSTDTQYF | TGCAGCGTTGAAATCGACGGGAGCACAGATACGCAGTATTTT
NA | NA | 14 | TRBJ2-6 | TRBV7-3 | CASSLSTGANVLTF | TGTGCCAGCAGCTTATCGACGGGGGCCAACGTCCTGACTTTC
NA | NA | 11 | TRBJ1-2 | TRBV30 | CAWSVLDGYTF | TGTGCCTGGAGTGTACTAGATGGCTACACCTTC